This T cell receptor beta chain was sequenced during a study of T cells after yellow fever vaccination (dated by TCRdb to between 2017 and 2020). As for the study more broadly: Libraries from fractions with low cell numbers were prepared with the SMART-Seq v4 Ultra Low Input RNA kit. To follow T-cell clones before and after both primary and booster YFV17D yellow fever vaccination, bulk TCR alpha and beta repertoires underwent longitudinal sequencing. Two healthy male donors made up the cohort, one aged 18 to 30 years and the other aged 30 to 40 years. Blood samples were taken at several timepoints before and after primary and secondary immunization, and bulk PBMC replicates and cell subsets were isolated.

The treatment or condition label corresponds to: live attenuated yellow fever vaccine strain. At each blood-draw timepoint, two biological replicates of bulk PBMCs were obtained. A standard Ficoll-Paque protocol was used to isolate PBMCs from peripheral blood. RNA was extracted with TriZol from bulk PBMCs, CD4 and CD8 fractions, and dextramer-positive and dextramer-negative fractions. What the authors observed across the whole study: The study included only two donors, which limits how far the findings can be generalized. The secondary T-cell response was found to be weaker but faster than the primary response, with a peak reached on day 5 rather than on day 15. A small share of clonotypes occurred in both CD4 and CD8 compartments, likely arising from convergent recombination. FACS-sorted repertoires could contain abundant contaminating clonotypes from the bulk population, so computational filtering was required. Most clones expanded after primary vaccination were re-detected after the booster (just under 97% of CD4 and approximately 85% of CD8), suggesting broad memory maintenance.

TCR cDNA was made using 5'RACE template switching, a step that added a universal primer site and unique molecular identifiers. Priming for cDNA synthesis came from both the TCR alpha and TCR beta constant segments. Library amplification involved two PCR steps, and the second step added sample barcodes and sequencing adapters. Libraries were sequenced on Illumina HiSeq 2500 (2x100 bp) or NovaSeq (2x150 bp). As for the original processing: Reads were demultiplexed and collapsed into UMI consensus sequences with MIGEC, and V(D)J alignment was performed with MiXCR. Vaccine-responding clonotypes were defined with edgeR using replicate PBMC samples, requiring FDR below 0.01 and a log2 fold change above 5 up to day 15. Bulk clonotypes were assigned CD4 or CD8 identity according to which sequenced CD4 or CD8 repertoire held them at higher abundance. TCRdb redid the processing of the public reads, applying fastp at Q25 and MiXCR, and retained in-frame beta chains. Rows matching on CDR3 protein sequence are summarized as one entry with the most common DNA and genes. The authors' filters were not applied to this entry. Across this sample there are hundreds of thousands of distinct CDR3 sequences, with roughly 12% seen only once. The ten top clones hold roughly a sixth of the sample.

The CDR3 covers 16 residues, taking in both the cysteine and the phenylalanine. Only the CDR3 region is kept as DNA, spanning 48 bases read in frame from base 1. V loses 5 bases at its end and J loses 1 base; junction bases beyond the gene matches: 6. Looking up the germline V gene yields CDR1 MGHRA and CDR2 YSYEKL. This clonotype was counted only a few times. Its antigen has not been determined. Base qualities are not at hand, and no much larger clone is one base apart. Sequenced material: PBMCs, taken on the day of the first yellow fever vaccination. This chain joins TRBV4-1 to TRBJ2-1, with 9 bases in between that match TRBD1. The receptor was isolated from a man aged 18 to 29 who received the YFV17D yellow fever vaccine. In nucleotides, the sequence is TGCGCCAGCAGCGGAATCGGACAGGGGTCCTACAATGAGCAGTTCTTC. Translated, this is CASSGIGQGSYNEQFF.